One sample yielded the 24 T cell receptor beta chains listed below, sequenced in a study of blood T cells in healthy people across ages (dated by TCRdb to about 2015). The library relied on 5' RACE. The sequencer listed for this sample is Illumina HiSeq 2500. A second PCR of about 7 to 12 cycles was run with a J-beta primer mix and a sample-barcoded 5' primer. The raw public data were reprocessed by TCRdb itself: fastp quality trimming at Q25, MiXCR clonotype calling, in-frame beta chains only. Each record represents a unique CDR3 protein, reported with the most common genes and DNA among its rows. Within this sample are roughly 1.6 million distinct CDR3 sequences, with around 36% of them counted one time only. About 10% of the sample comes from the top ten. Input material: blood. The origin of the receptors is a woman aged 25-40 years in good health.

This clonotype was detected a few times. This chain connects TRBV2 to TRBJ2-3; D call uncertain. This CDR3 region has 13 residues. CDR1 SNHLY and CDR2 FYNNEI come from the germline V gene. Trimming removed 8 bases from V and 2 bases from J, with 11 bases in between. The CDR3 DNA reads as TGTGCCAGCGCCCAGACTGCCACAGATACGCAGTATTTT. This sequence encodes CASAQTATDTQYF.

This clonotype came up a few times. The V and J genes are TRBV14 and TRBJ1-2; 7 bases line up with TRBD1. Germline CDR1 and CDR2: SGHDN and FVKESK. V gave up 5 bases and J gave up 3 bases; unmatched junction bases: 18. The CDR3 runs to 18 residues. CDR3 DNA sequence: TGTGCCAGCAGCGTTACACCGGGACAGTTGTCTAGTGACTATGGCTACACCTTC. Translation gives CASSVTPGQLSSDYGYTF.

The gene calls are TRBV29-1 and TRBJ2-1, with a possible D match to TRBD2 (6 bases). Germline CDR1 SQVTM, CDR2 ANQGSEA. Trimming pared 4 bases from V and 3 bases from J, leaving 31 bases between. The CDR3 has 20 amino acids. The CDR3 nucleotides are TGCAGCGTTGCCAGCGCGGGGTTGGTCACCGGAAACTACGTCTACAATGAGCAGTTCTTC. Translation gives CSVASAGLVTGNYVYNEQFF.

The chain employs TRBV7-9 and TRBJ2-2, with TRBD1 matching 8 bases. Germline loops: CDR1 SEHNR, CDR2 FQNEAQ (reference sequence). Trimming removed 5 bases from V and 4 bases from J; junction bases left unmatched: 6. This CDR3 has 15 amino acids. This chain's CDR3 is CASSQPGGVTGELFF. The CDR3 nucleotides are TGTGCCAGCAGCCAGCCAGGGGGCGTCACCGGGGAGCTGTTTTTT. Based on the CDR3 plus reference TRBV7-9 and TRBJ2-2, the full variable domain is DTGVSQNPRHKITKRGQNVTFRCDPISEHNRLYWYRQTLGQGPEFLTYFQNEAQLEKSRLLSDRFSAERPKGSFSTLEIQRTEQGDSAMYLCASSQPGGVTGELFFGEGSRLTVL.

The genes are TRBV7-9 and TRBJ2-7; perhaps D is TRBD1 or TRBD2 (5 bases each). CDR1 and CDR2 from the germline V gene are SEHNR and FQNEAQ (reference sequence). CDR3 length equals 14 residues. The V end was cut by 8 bases, the J end by 2 bases, with 16 bases between. This CDR3 is CASAAWDLPYEQYF. For the CDR3, the DNA is TGTGCCAGCGCCGCCTGGGACCTCCCCTACGAGCAGTACTTC.

This clonotype was detected once. The chain carries TRBV20-1 and TRBJ2-3; 8 bases map to TRBD1. The CDR3 covers 14 residues. CDR1 is DFQATT and CDR2 is SNEGSKA in the germline V gene (reference sequence). The V gene end was trimmed by 5 bases and the J gene end by 1 base; junction bases not matched to a gene: 5. In DNA, the CDR3 is TGCAGTGCTCACAGGGGGTTGGGCACAGATACGCAGTATTTT. Amino acids: CSAHRGLGTDTQYF.

This clonotype has a handful of counts. This sequence joins TRBV12-3 or TRBV12-4 and TRBJ2-1; the D call may be TRBD1 or TRBD2 (5 bases each). Trimming took off 5 bases at V and 3 bases at J, with 17 bases between the two ends. There are 16 residues in the CDR3. The CDR3 protein is CASSPFGAVRYNEQFF. CDR3 coding DNA: TGTGCCAGCAGTCCCTTCGGGGCCGTTCGCTACAATGAGCAGTTCTTC.

CDR3 sequence reads: CASSQGWARYNSPLHF. CDR3 nucleotides: TGCGCCAGCAGCCAAGGGTGGGCCAGGTATAATTCACCCCTCCACTTT. The V and J genes are TRBV4-1 and TRBJ1-6; no firm D call. The CDR3 sequence is 16 residues long. The V end lost 1 base, the J end lost 4 bases, and 11 bases lay between the germline ends. From germline, CDR1 is MGHRA and CDR2 YSYEKL.

This clonotype was detected only a few times. An end of the junction does not agree with germline; a read error may underlie this. The chain joins TRBV7-6 to TRBJ2-3; D uncertain. Germline V CDR1 and CDR2: SGHVS, FNYEAQ. This CDR3 has 15 residues. CDR3 nucleotide sequence: TGTGCCAGCAGTTTAGAGGCGGCCCTGCCAGATACGCAGTATTTT. Encoded protein: CASSLEAALPDTQYF.

Of note for this clonotype: This clone may be a read error of a much larger clone one base away. DNA of the CDR3: TGTGCCAGCAGCCAAGGTAGGGCCGCTAGCGGCCCCTACGAGCAGTACTTC. Translating gives CASSQGRAASGPYEQYF. V and J are TRBV3-1 and TRBJ2-7, with 7 bases matching TRBD2. Germline V gene lookup returns CDR1 LGHDT and CDR2 YNNKEL (reference sequence). The CDR3 consists of 17 residues. The ends lost 1 base at V and 2 bases at J; junction bases unmatched: 11.

The V gene is TRBV12-5, the J gene TRBJ1-2; D is uncertain. The CDR3 is made up of 16 amino acids. The V end was cut by 0 bases, the J end by 0 bases, with 11 bases between. Germline lookup yields CDR1 LGHNT and CDR2 FRNRAP. CDR3 region: CASGLVPPASNYGYTF. DNA for the CDR3: TGTGCTAGTGGTTTGGTACCCCCAGCCTCTAACTATGGCTACACCTTC. The variable domain in full, with the rest retrieved from reference TRBV12-5 and TRBJ1-2, is DARVTQTPRHKVTEMGQEVTMRCQPILGHNTVFWYRQTMMQGLELLAYFRNRAPLDDSGMPKDRFSAEMPDATLATLKIQPSEPRDSAVYFCASGLVPPASNYGYTFGSGTRLTVV.

This clonotype was observed a handful of times. The chain recombines TRBV24-1 with TRBJ2-5, with D possibly being TRBD1 (5 bases). The CDR3 sequence is 15 residues long. The germline V gene has CDR1 KGHDR and CDR2 SFDVKD. V dropped 4 bases and J dropped 2 bases, with 13 bases sitting between them. The CDR3 DNA sequence: TGTGCCACCAGTGAACGGGTAGGGGAACAAGAGACCCAGTACTTC. Its translation: CATSERVGEQETQYF.

In its sample, this clonotype was seen a few times. This CDR3 is CSAKSFALAGGPAKNIQYF. CDR3 sequence (DNA): TGCAGTGCAAAATCATTCGCGCTAGCGGGAGGGCCGGCCAAAAACATTCAGTACTTC. The chain carries TRBV20-1 and TRBJ2-4; TRBD2 agrees at 12 bases. The CDR3 runs 19 residues. Germline CDR1 is DFQATT and CDR2 is SNEGSKA (reference sequence). After removal of 6 bases from V and 1 base from J, the junction contained 16 bases not matched to a gene.

This clonotype was recorded a few times. The CDR3 DNA reads as TGTGCCAGCAGTTTATTACCGCAGTATTTT. Protein: CASSLLPQYF. The chain joins TRBV27 to TRBJ2-3; D is unclear. Germline V gives CDR1 MNHEY, CDR2 SMNVEV (reference sequence). Trimming stripped 1 base from V and 10 bases from J, with 3 bases between. CDR3 size: 10 residues.

A word on this clonotype: This may arise from a read error, as a much more abundant clone is one base away. The chain combines TRBV4-2 with TRBJ2-5; possibly TRBD2 for D (5 bases). Germline CDR1 reads LGHNA; CDR2 reads YNFKEQ. The CDR3 has 14 residues. The CDR3 DNA follows: TGTGCCAGCAGCCAAGATAACCTCGGGGAGACCCAGCACTTC. Translation gives CASSQDNLGETQHF.

This clonotype has more than one count but fewer than ten. This chain links TRBV27 with TRBJ2-1; the match to TRBD2 covers 10 bases. With V trimmed by 7 bases and J by 9 bases, 9 bases remained unmatched. The germline CDR1 and CDR2 sequences are MNHEY and SMNVEV (reference sequence). The CDR3 sequence is 14 residues long. As DNA, the CDR3 is TGTGCCAGCAAAGCGGGAGGGGGGTTTGGTGAGCAGTTCTTC. This gives the protein CASKAGGGFGEQFF.

This chain links TRBV7-9 with TRBJ2-3; the match to TRBD2 covers 9 bases. CDR1 is SEHNR and CDR2 is FQNEAQ in the germline V gene (reference sequence). CDR3 length: 15 amino acids. The trim removed 6 bases at V and 6 bases at J, leaving 10 bases unmatched. The CDR3: CASSFLAGARDTQYF. CDR3 sequence (DNA): TGTGCCAGCAGTTTTTTAGCGGGGGCAAGGGATACGCAGTATTTT.

The rearrangement uses TRBV20-1 and TRBJ2-3; D unresolved. CDR1 is DFQATT and CDR2 is SNEGSKA in the germline V gene (reference sequence). V lost 8 bases, J lost 1 base, and 7 bases lay in between. The CDR3 is made up of 11 amino acids. CDR3 sequence (DNA): TGCAGTCTCCTCCGCACAGATACGCAGTATTTT. Residues: CSLLRTDTQYF.

The rearrangement joins TRBV28 to TRBJ2-5, with TRBD1 matching over 8 bases. The J call may be in error: the DNA end matches TRBJ2-7 better. This CDR3 contains 15 residues. Germline V lookup: CDR1 MDHEN, CDR2 SYDVKM. The CDR3 DNA reads as TGTGCCAGCAGCCCGGACAGGGCAGACTCCTACGAGCAGTACTTC. Protein sequence: CASSPDRADSYEQYF.

The rearrangement joins TRBV20-1 to TRBJ2-1; TRBD1 matches at 8 bases. Germline V gene data show CDR1 as DFQATT and CDR2 as SNEGSKA (reference sequence). Trimming cost V 5 bases and J 5 bases; bases outside gene matches: 14. The CDR3 extends over 16 amino acids. CDR3 protein: CSAVQPQGATHNEQFF. DNA of the CDR3: TGCAGTGCTGTCCAACCCCAGGGGGCGACGCACAATGAGCAGTTCTTC.

The V and J genes are TRBV10-3 and TRBJ2-7, with 10 positions matching TRBD1. The CDR3 length is 17 residues. CDR1 and CDR2 from the germline V gene are ENHRY and SYGVKD. V lost 3 bases to trimming and J lost 3 bases; unmatched junction nucleotides: 11. The CDR3 DNA follows: TGTGCCATCAGTGACTTGACCGGGACAGGGGAGTTCTACGAGCAGTACTTC. It yields the protein CAISDLTGTGEFYEQYF.

This clonotype was seen repeatedly, ten times or more. The chain combines TRBV7-3 with TRBJ2-1; D remains unclear. The CDR3 extends over 14 amino acids. Trimming removed 1 base from V and 3 bases from J, with 7 bases in between. CDR1 and CDR2 (germline): SGHTA, FQGTGA. This CDR3 reads CASSLNPGYNEQFF. The CDR3 coding sequence is TGTGCCAGCAGCTTAAACCCCGGCTACAATGAGCAGTTCTTC. The full variable domain, its missing parts supplied by reference TRBV7-3 and TRBJ2-1, is GAGVSQTPSNKVTEKGKYVELRCDPISGHTALYWYRQSLGQGPEFLIYFQGTGAADDSGLPNDRFFAVRPEGSVSTLKIQRTERGDSAVYLCASSLNPGYNEQFFGPGTRLTVL.

This clonotype has only a few counts. The gene calls are TRBV20-1 and TRBJ2-1, with 8 bases that match TRBD2. Trimming at V came to 3 bases and at J to 1 base, leaving 5 bases not matched to a gene. This CDR3 is 15 amino acids long. The germline gives CDR1 DFQATT, CDR2 SNEGSKA (reference sequence). The CDR3 coding sequence is TGCAGTGCTAGCGGGACTAGTCTTTCCTACAATGAGCAGTTCTTC. Translation gives CSASGTSLSYNEQFF.

There are a few counts of this clonotype. The genes are TRBV4-2 and TRBJ1-2; TRBD1 is a possible D gene (5 bases). V lost 0 bases and J 8 bases, leaving 16 bases between the germline ends. Germline V gene sequence: CDR1 LGHNA, CDR2 YNFKEQ. The CDR3 runs 15 residues. The CDR3 here is CASSQDWGLRQGYTF. In DNA, the CDR3 is TGTGCCAGCAGCCAAGATTGGGGCCTTCGCCAAGGCTACACCTTC.